Listed below are T cell receptor beta chains from one sample, sequenced in a study of blood T cells in healthy people across ages. TCRdb re-derived calls from the 5' RACE reads in MiXCR, one entry per CDR3 protein. The sample shows about 1.8 million distinct CDR3 sequences, roughly 49% of them seen only once. What was sequenced was blood. The receptor set was obtained from a woman in her thirties or forties in good health. The CDR3 runs from the conserved cysteine through the conserved F or W. D genes are given only for firm matches. Only part of the rows carry a size: once, few, many, or a class if the clone is expanded.

TRBV7-6	many	TRBJ2-7	13	.	CASSVNVGDEQYF	TGTGCCAGCAGCGTCAACGTCGGGGACGAGCAGTACTTC
TRBV6-1	once	TRBJ1-1	11	.	CASSIQSEAFF	TGTGCCAGCAGTATTCAGTCTGAAGCTTTCTTT
TRBV7-2	many	TRBJ2-1	15	TRBD2	CASSRAGGPYNEQFF	TGTGCCAGCAGCCGAGCGGGGGGGCCTTACAATGAGCAGTTCTTC
TRBV20-1	.	TRBJ2-6	16	.	CSTRAQGHSGANVLTF	TGCAGTACTAGGGCTCAGGGGCACTCTGGGGCCAACGTCCTGACTTTC
TRBV7-2	.	TRBJ2-7	14	.	CASSEVGDFYEQYF	TGTGCCAGCAGCGAAGTAGGGGATTTCTACGAGCAGTACTTC
TRBV20-1	.	TRBJ2-5	15	TRBD2	CSAQTRLAGDETQYF	TGCAGTGCCCAGACCCGACTAGCGGGGGACGAGACCCAGTACTTC
TRBV2	.	TRBJ1-5	18	TRBD1	CASSDSRTGGFSNQPQHF	TGTGCCAGCAGTGACTCCCGGACAGGGGGCTTTAGCAATCAGCCCCAGCATTTT
TRBV7-2	.	TRBJ2-1	15	TRBD1	CASSQDRPYYNEQFF	TGTGCCAGCAGCCAGGACAGGCCCTACTACAATGAGCAGTTCTTC
TRBV3-1	.	TRBJ2-7	13	.	CASSHLTVGEQYF	TGTGCCAGCAGCCACTTGACAGTCGGCGAGCAGTACTTC
TRBV6-5	once	TRBJ1-1	13	.	CASSPGPATEAFF	TGTGCCAGCAGTCCGGGGCCAGCCACTGAAGCTTTCTTT
TRBV28	.	TRBJ2-5	15	.	CASSLTAYSQETQYF	TGTGCCAGCAGTCTGACGGCTTACTCCCAAGAGACCCAGTACTTC
TRBV20-1	.	TRBJ2-7	14	.	CSAEGDTGSYEQYF	TGCAGTGCAGAGGGGGACACCGGATCCTACGAGCAGTACTTC
TRBV4-1	once	TRBJ2-7	17	TRBD2	CASSQGSGGASYNEQYF	TGCGCCAGCAGCCAAGGTAGCGGGGGGGCCTCCTACAATGAGCAGTACTTC
TRBV3-1	.	TRBJ2-4	23	TRBD1	CASSQAPGQGVRRSPLAKNIQYF	TGTGCCAGCAGCCAAGCCCCAGGACAGGGTGTAAGAAGGTCACCGTTAGCCAAAAACATTCAGTACTTC
TRBV20-1	.	TRBJ2-7	15	TRBD1	CSARDSADRNYEQYF	TGCAGTGCTAGAGATAGTGCGGACAGGAACTACGAGCAGTACTTC
TRBV20-1	.	TRBJ2-7	13	TRBD1	CSANAGQGYEQYF	TGCAGTGCTAACGCGGGACAGGGTTACGAGCAGTACTTC
TRBV7-2	.	TRBJ2-7	13	TRBD2	CASSSNLAGEQYF	TGTGCCAGCAGCTCAAATTTAGCGGGTGAGCAGTACTTC
TRBV4-1	few	TRBJ2-3	21	TRBD2	CASSQGALNPGLAGRSYTQYF	TGCGCCAGCAGCCAAGGGGCCCTTAACCCGGGACTAGCGGGGCGAAGTTATACGCAGTATTTT
TRBV6-6	.	TRBJ2-5	17	TRBD2	CASSYSPLAGAQETQYF	TGTGCCAGCAGTTATTCGCCGTTAGCGGGGGCCCAAGAGACCCAGTACTTC
TRBV6-5	few	TRBJ2-3	16	TRBD1	CASSYIGTGNTDTQYF	TGTGCCAGCAGTTACATCGGGACAGGGAACACAGATACGCAGTATTTT
TRBV20-1	few	TRBJ2-5	18	.	CSARDAQSSGAQDGTQYF	TGCAGTGCTAGAGATGCTCAGAGCTCAGGGGCCCAGGATGGGACCCAGTACTTC
TRBV7-2	.	TRBJ2-5	13	.	CAIGQGNRETQYF	TGTGCCATCGGTCAGGGGAACCGGGAGACCCAGTACTTC
TRBV2	.	TRBJ2-5	13	.	CASSSYVLETQYF	TGTGCCAGCAGTTCGTACGTCTTAGAGACCCAGTACTTC
TRBV10-3	.	TRBJ2-5	19	.	CAISESSLAVPGPEETQYF	TGTGCCATCAGTGAGAGCTCACTCGCCGTCCCGGGACCAGAAGAGACCCAGTACTTC
TRBV7-2	.	TRBJ2-1	14	.	CASRPLPSYNEQFF	TGTGCCAGCAGGCCGCTTCCGTCCTACAATGAGCAGTTCTTC
TRBV28	.	TRBJ2-1	18	TRBD2	CASSFRLTSGISYNEQFF	TGTGCCAGCAGTTTCAGGCTTACTAGCGGAATCTCCTACAATGAGCAGTTCTTC
TRBV7-9	few	TRBJ1-2	16	.	CASSLDISPANYGYTF	TGTGCCAGCAGCTTAGATATTTCACCTGCTAACTATGGCTACACCTTC
TRBV20-1	.	TRBJ2-5	14	.	CSATTTHRQETQYF	TGCAGTGCCACCACGACTCACAGGCAAGAGACCCAGTACTTC
TRBV28	few	TRBJ2-1	14	.	CASKEGGANNEQFF	TGTGCCAGCAAGGAGGGGGGGGCAAACAATGAGCAGTTCTTC
TRBV18	.	TRBJ2-1	14	.	CASSPLPQDNEQFF	TGTGCCAGCTCACCGTTACCACAGGACAATGAGCAGTTCTTC
TRBV5-1	few	TRBJ2-7	19	TRBD2	CASSSDELAGANPSYEQYF	TGCGCCAGCAGCTCCGATGAACTAGCGGGGGCTAATCCCTCCTACGAGCAGTACTTC
TRBV6-1	few	TRBJ2-5	15	.	CASSEATDRQETQYF	TGTGCCAGCAGTGAAGCTACCGACAGACAAGAGACCCAGTACTTC
TRBV27	few	TRBJ2-7	13	.	CASSSSTGNEQYF	TGTGCCAGCAGTTCCAGTACAGGGAACGAGCAGTACTTC
TRBV5-1	many	TRBJ2-1	15	.	CASSLLGGSYNEQFF	TGCGCCAGCAGCTTGTTAGGGGGCTCCTACAATGAGCAGTTCTTC
TRBV6-2/TRBV6-3	.	TRBJ2-1	13	.	CATTRAADNEQFF	TGTGCCACTACACGGGCGGCGGACAATGAGCAGTTCTTC
TRBV4-1	.	TRBJ1-3	16	TRBD1	CASSHATDRGRNTIYF	TGCGCCAGCAGCCACGCTACCGACAGGGGCCGAAACACCATATATTTT
TRBV2	few	TRBJ2-1	15	TRBD1	CASRRTGVDTAEQFF	TGTGCCAGCAGGAGAACAGGGGTGGACACAGCCGAGCAGTTCTTC
TRBV4-3	.	TRBJ2-6	16	.	CASSDPPGSGANVLTF	TGCGCCAGCAGCGACCCTCCTGGCTCTGGGGCCAACGTCCTGACTTTC
TRBV6-1	.	TRBJ2-4	21	.	CASSPTGAFFSTTVLGDIQYF	TGTGCCAGCAGTCCCACCGGTGCCTTCTTCTCGACCACGGTTCTTGGGGACATTCAGTACTTC
TRBV7-9	.	TRBJ1-4	15	.	CASSLGGRGEEKLFF	TGTGCCAGCAGCTTAGGTGGCAGGGGTGAAGAAAAACTGTTTTTT